This T cell receptor (beta chain) was documented in a study of cytomegalovirus exposure and HLA in healthy donors (dated by TCRdb to 2016 to 2017). With regard to the full study: An earlier analysis of several hundred of the donors reported 276 Gb of sequence data and around 110 million unique TCR beta sequences obtained from 150 million to 200 million T cells. To predict cytomegalovirus infection status, the study combined high-throughput TCR immunosequencing, statistical association of individual TCRs with disease status, and machine learning. Rather than using new phenotypic data, the later analysis identified candidate immune exposures from TCR beta sequences and from how often those sequences occurred across donors. The aim of the study was to test whether cataloging public T cell receptors could identify signatures of past pathogen exposure. A later genetic analysis took genome-wide SNP genotypes for about 65% of the roughly 670 donors and used that subset as a discovery cohort. The study used immunosequencing to profile the T cell repertoires of under 700 subjects and linked those repertoires to cytomegalovirus serostatus. Across 300 to 400 genotyped donors of the cohort, an average of about 240,000 unique TCR beta nucleotide sequences per donor were sequenced, and around 19% of those sequences were non-productive. A later analysis re-examined previously published TCR beta repertoires from roughly 650 donors and added high-resolution HLA genotyping to investigate patterns of TCR occurrence. HLA typing included class I and class II loci at four-digit resolution. An earlier analysis of 587 of the donors used high-throughput TCR beta sequencing to judge whether each TCR beta V gene segment behaved as functional or pseudogenic. About five DR-DQ haplotypes were treated as single units for association and clustering because of strong linkage in the cohort. All discovery cohort repertoires had been generated using a single sequencing platform. Along with the 666-subject first cohort, a separate validation cohort of around 110 different subjects was used. Alongside the repertoire data, information on donor age, sex, ethnicity and CMV serostatus was compiled. Of the 398 genotyped donors, less than 85% were placed in the genetic ancestry cluster associated with self-reported Caucasian donors. The number of typed donors differed by locus: about 620-630 for A, B, C, DRB1 and DQB1; approximately 540 for DQA1; 600 to 610 for DPA1; and roughly 450 for DPB1. Roughly 300 gigabases of sequencing data and 75 million to 85 million unique TCR sequences made up an early release that covered 640 HLA-typed donors. The paper as a whole reports these results and caveats: Linkage disequilibrium might explain the correlated functional status among segregating V segments, but an unknown experimental factor could not be ruled out. A further reported finding was that TCR beta sequences accurately predicted the HLA-A and HLA-B alleles for most subjects in the first cohort. The earlier analysis of almost 600 of the donors excluded over 15 rarely observed V segments, including chromosome 9 orphons, because counts were too low. Because the 87-base-pair reads could not distinguish some IMGT-functional V segments, including TRBV6-2 and TRBV6-3, those segments were excluded. According to the authors, the approach could potentially be generalized to other disease states and immunological phenotypes. A later genetic analysis associated a missense DCLRE1C variant with V-gene and J-gene trimming of TCR beta chains, and an independent cohort replicated the association. A cluster of highly shared sequence variants was judged likely to represent a technical artifact of the sequencing pipeline. A later analysis associated about 17,000 TCR beta sequences with specific HLA alleles at a false discovery rate of 0.05. In a later analysis, the rate of TCR association differed among HLA loci, with DRB1 alleles having the most associated TCRs and HLA-C alleles having the fewest. A total of roughly 160 TCR beta chains were listed by the study as associated with cytomegalovirus. Three of the identified cytomegalovirus-associated TCR beta chains were confirmed in vitro to be specific for cytomegalovirus antigens. Most TCR sequences were observed very rarely across donors, whereas some public TCRs were present in many individuals. Because HLA typing was missing for some donors at each locus, association tests included only the typed subset. When HLA alleles, especially DR and DQ, strongly co-occurred, TCR associations were difficult to assign to individual alleles. In both the original and validation cohorts, the classifier was reported to diagnose cytomegalovirus status with high specificity and sensitivity. In an earlier analysis of around 500 of the donors, most TCR beta V segments appeared in productive rearrangements about 87% or about 30% of the time, broadly matching IMGT annotations. A later genetic analysis reported fewer N-insertions in productive TCRs among donors in an Asian-associated ancestry cluster than the roughly 700-donor mean. A later analysis found that most CMV-associated TCR beta chains appeared HLA-restricted, with HLA associations seemingly driven largely by CMV exposure. The presence/absence analyses assumed that sequencing depth was roughly uniform across donors, and that assumption may not be true. In a later analysis, HLA-associated TCR beta chains showed more clonal expansion and lower generation probabilities than non-associated chains that were equally common. A later analysis reported that several top co-occurrence clusters appeared linked to parvovirus B19, influenza, CMV and Epstein-Barr virus. Only TCR beta chains were sequenced in this cohort, and the absence of alpha or paired-chain data limited detectable features. Immune exposure information for the cohort was limited to CMV serostatus.

Including cysteine and phenylalanine, the CDR3 has 16 amino acids. Only CDR3 DNA remains: 48 bases, in frame from the first base. V is cut back by 5 bases and J by 0 bases, with 8 bases in the junction unmatched. For CDR1 and CDR2, the germline V gene lists SGHVS and FNYEAQ. As concerns this clone: What antigen it recognizes has not been identified.

The cohort comprised fewer than 750 healthy bone marrow donors. At the time of sampling, every cohort member was nominally healthy, though immune exposures that went unrecorded were likely present. The donor tested CMV seronegative and was one of the 352 seronegative cohort members. A peripheral blood sample was provided by each donor, and peripheral blood mononuclear cells were used for TCR beta sequencing. The Qiagen DNeasy Blood Extraction Kit was used to extract genomic DNA from the blood cell samples. The library came from the immunoSEQ multiplex PCR assay. For the multiplex PCR, a mixture combining 60 forward primers for TCR Vbeta segments and 13 reverse primers for TCR Jbeta segments was used. Amplification of the CDR3 region of rearranged TCR beta genes was performed with a multiplex PCR assay on genomic DNA. Amplified TCR beta libraries were sequenced as 87-base-pair reads on the Illumina HiSeq System. As for how the authors treated the data: Across the roughly 700 repertoires, a later analysis counted about 81 million unique TCR beta chains, around 10 million of which were shared by at least two donors. Raw reads were error-corrected and collapsed into unique sequences with a nearest-neighbor algorithm that merged closely related sequences to remove PCR and sequencing errors. Alignment of CDR3 sequences to IMGT reference sequences was used to assign V, D and J gene segments. For a sequence to be retained, at least a six-nucleotide match to both a V gene segment and a J gene segment was required. Rearrangements were classified as productive when the CDR3 lacked stop codons and remained in frame with V and J, and all other rearrangements were classified as non-productive. CDR3 was defined according to IMGT convention as the region running from the second conserved V-encoded cysteine to the conserved J-encoded phenylalanine. The earlier analysis of some 600 of the donors excluded sequences that lacked an unambiguous match to a single V gene segment. In an earlier analysis of 450 to 700 of the donors, V segments were called functional above 56.7% productive rearrangements and were called segregating when the between-donor standard deviation exceeded 5%. A statistical classification framework was built for diagnosing cytomegalovirus status from the catalog of TCR beta chain sequences. A later analysis assigned V and J genes by comparing TCR nucleotide sequences with IMGT/GENE-DB human TR gene sequences. In a later analysis, CDR3 sequences and most-parsimonious VDJ recombination scenarios were assigned using the TCRdist pipeline. In a later analysis, each TCR beta chain was defined by its CDR3 amino acid sequence together with its V-gene family, and reads lacking a unique V-gene family were excluded. As a way to deal with suspected cross-contamination and a sequencing artifact, a later analysis dropped hundreds of nucleotide sequences that were highly shared and had low generation probability. For each public chain, a later analysis derived a clonal expansion index from normalized ranks of inferred template counts within each repertoire. In a later analysis, generation probabilities were computed using a VDJ recombination model fitted to out-of-frame rearrangements, and the results were checked against IGoR. In a later analysis, hypergeometric tests were used to score TCR-TCR, TCR-HLA and TCR-CMV co-occurrence, with a repertoire-size bias correction applied to TCR pairs. To estimate false discovery rates, a later analysis permuted the HLA or CMV assignments 20 times. A later analysis grouped co-occurring TCRs with DBSCAN, adding TCRdist sequence similarity when clustering within HLA-allele-positive subsets. Repertoires with fewer than 30,000 or more than 120,000 public chains, plus five repertoires with anomalous nucleotide sharing, were excluded from co-occurrence clustering. This immuneACCESS table, as held by TCRdb, lists in-frame sequences with V and J called but not all clones. Of the missing ones, under half trace to an unresolved V gene in checked studies; the others have no known cause. From that table come the V and J calls and clone size; the DNA was used to work out D and trimming. This sample's records show more than 95,000 clones. Approximately 2% of the sample rests with the top ten.

This TCR was recovered from a man aged 35-49 years in good health and CMV-seronegative. Sequencing input: PBMCs. This receptor chain uses TRBV7-6 and TRBJ2-3, with 7 junctional bases fitting TRBD2. The CDR3: CASSPLGRESTDTQYF. The DNA sequence follows: TGTGCCAGCAGCCCCCTCGGGCGGGAGAGCACAGATACGCAGTATTTT.